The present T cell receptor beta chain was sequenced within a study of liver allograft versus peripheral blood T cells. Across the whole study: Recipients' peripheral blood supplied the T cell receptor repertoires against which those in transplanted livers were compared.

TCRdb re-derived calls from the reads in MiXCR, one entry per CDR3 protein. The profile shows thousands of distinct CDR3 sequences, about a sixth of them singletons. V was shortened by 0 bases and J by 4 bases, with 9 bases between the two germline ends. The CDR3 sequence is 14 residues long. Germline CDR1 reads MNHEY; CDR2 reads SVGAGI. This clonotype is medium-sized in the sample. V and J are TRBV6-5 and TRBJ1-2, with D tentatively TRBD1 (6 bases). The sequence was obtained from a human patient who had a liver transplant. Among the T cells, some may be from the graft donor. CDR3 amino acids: CASSYSGQPYGYTF. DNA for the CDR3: TGTGCCAGCAGTTACTCCGGACAGCCCTATGGCTACACCTTC.